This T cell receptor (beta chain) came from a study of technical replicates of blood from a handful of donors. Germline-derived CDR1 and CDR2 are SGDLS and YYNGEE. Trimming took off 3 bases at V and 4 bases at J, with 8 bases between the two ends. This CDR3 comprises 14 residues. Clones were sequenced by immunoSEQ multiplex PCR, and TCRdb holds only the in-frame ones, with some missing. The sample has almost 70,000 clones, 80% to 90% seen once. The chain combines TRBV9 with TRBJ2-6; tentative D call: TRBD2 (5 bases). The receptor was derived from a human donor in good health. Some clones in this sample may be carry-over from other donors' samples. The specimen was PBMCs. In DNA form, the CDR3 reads TGTGCCAGCAGCGAGGGAGTCGGGGCCAACGTCCTGACTTTC. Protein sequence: CASSEGVGANVLTF.